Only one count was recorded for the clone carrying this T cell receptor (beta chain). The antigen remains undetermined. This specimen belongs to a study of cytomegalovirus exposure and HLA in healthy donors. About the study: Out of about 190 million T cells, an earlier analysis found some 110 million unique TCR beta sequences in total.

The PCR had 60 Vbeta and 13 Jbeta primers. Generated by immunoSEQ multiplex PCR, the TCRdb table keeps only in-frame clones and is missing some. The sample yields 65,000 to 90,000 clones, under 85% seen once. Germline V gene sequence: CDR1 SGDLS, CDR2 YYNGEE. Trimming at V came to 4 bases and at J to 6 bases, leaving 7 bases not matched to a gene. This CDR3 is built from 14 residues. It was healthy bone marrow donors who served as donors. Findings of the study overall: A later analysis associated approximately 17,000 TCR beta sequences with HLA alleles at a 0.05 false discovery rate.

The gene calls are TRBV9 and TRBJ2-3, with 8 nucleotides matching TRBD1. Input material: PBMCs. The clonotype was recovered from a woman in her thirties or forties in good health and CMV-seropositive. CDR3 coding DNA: TGTGCCAGCAGCCCCCGGACAGGGACGGATACGCAGTATTTT. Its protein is CASSPRTGTDTQYF.